The TCR beta chain described here comes from a study of shared clonotypes between healthy human individuals (dated by TCRdb to the early 2020s). About the full investigation: The cohort included a few men and two women between 18 and 49 years of age. Between about 0.85 and 8.9 billion PBMCs per donor were obtained by leukapheresis. To increase sequencing depth and limit assay-specific biases, TCR repertoire library preparation and sequencing were carried out by different laboratories using diverse techniques. For each donor, CD4 naive and CD4 memory were each given three plates, CD8 naive was given two plates, and CD8 memory was given one plate. The study deeply sequenced blood TCR repertoires of about 5 healthy adults to estimate repertoire size and the extent of clonotype sharing between individuals.

Using the deep immunoSEQ assay, TCR CDR3 regions were amplified from genomic DNA by multiplex PCR. Extracted genomic DNA from each cell subset was spread evenly across all wells of several immunoSEQ 96-well plates, with each plate serving as a replicate. For sorted subsets, 150 to 200 ng genomic DNA, equal to 25,000 to 35,000 T cell genomes, was loaded into each replicate PCR. Purified libraries were quantified with a Qubit 3.0 fluorometer, sized on a Bioanalyzer 2100, and re-quantified with the KAPA Library Quantification kit. A separate single-read 150-cycle Illumina NextSeq 550 flow cell was used to sequence each immunoSEQ 96-well plate. In the original analysis: The immunoSEQ output contained only junctional sequences without quality scores, so filtering could not match that applied to full-length reads. To assign V/J genes and CDR3, sequences were annotated using PyIR, a Python wrapper for IgBLAST v1.9, with IMGT germline references. Reads were filtered out if the reads had weak V/J assignments (E-value above 1e-6), no CDR3, stop codons, out-of-frame junctions, or ambiguous translated residues. V3J clonotypes were defined as sequences sharing an identical inferred V gene, J gene, and CDR3 amino acid sequence. To compute the percentage overlap between repertoires, the number of shared unique clonotypes was divided by the size of the smaller repertoire. Three approaches were used to assess repertoire richness: RTK rarefaction, the Chao1 estimator, and Recon v2.1 estimates of unobserved clonotypes. For all TCRbeta clonotypes obtained by the gDNA method from four donors, generation probabilities were computed with OLGA. This immuneACCESS table, as held by TCRdb, lists in-frame sequences with V and J called but not all clones. Of the missing ones, under half trace to an unresolved V gene in checked studies; the others have no known cause. Clonal size and the V and J genes are those of that table, whereas D and trimming came from the DNA. For this sample there are around 1.9 million clones; just over 90% appear just once. The top ten clones comprise more than 1.5% of the sample.

From its cysteine to its phenylalanine, the CDR3 spans 14 amino acids. Left in the record is the CDR3 DNA by itself, 42 bases read in frame from the first base. The germline V gene (reference sequence) specifies SEHNR as CDR1 and FQNEAQ as CDR2. The trim is 0 bases for V and 4 bases for J, with a gap of 7 bases between the germline ends. Points the paper makes about the study in general: Incomplete sequencing was indicated by rarefaction of sorted-subset datasets, despite the large sequencing depth. Sampling was restricted to blood, and TCR repertoires in tissues likely differ from the TCR repertoires found in blood. About 5% of naive CD4, 3.5% of naive CD8, 2% to 2.5% of memory CD4, and over 0.35% of memory CD8 clonotypes were shared across several donors. Naive subsets generally had larger estimated clonotype richness than memory subsets. Because the study included only a small number of donors, the genetic and exposure-history diversity represented was limited. Clonotypes shared by all four sorted-subset donors showed higher generation probabilities than non-shared clonotypes. Pairwise subsampling indicated that sequencing depth was expected to affect the degree of clonotype sharing among donors.

For the CD8 naive samples, CD45RO-negative cells were positively selected for CCR7, yielding a CD45RA+CCR7+ population from which TemRA cells were excluded. Healthy HIV-negative adults with no recently reported acute infections or vaccinations were included as donors. All donors were Caucasian adults living in Nashville, Tennessee, USA. Blood was obtained by leukapheresis, after which PBMCs were separated by Ficoll-Histopaque density gradient centrifugation and cryopreserved in liquid nitrogen vapor phase. Purity and quantity of every magnetically sorted T cell population were checked by analytical flow cytometry. Genomic DNA was isolated from every sorted fraction and measured by UV absorbance on a Nanodrop 2000c. About this clone: Its target antigen remains unknown. Base-call qualities are not available, and no considerably larger clone is one nucleotide away.

This chain is built from TRBV7-9 and TRBJ2-1, with the D gene call left open. The sequence came from a man between 18 and 35 years old in good health. Some clones in this sample may be carry-over from other donors' samples. The sample was naive CD8+ T cells from PBMCs. The cell subset or site label, as the study defines it: CD45RA+CCR7+. The DNA sequence follows: TGTGCCAGCAGCTTAGCGGCTATTTACAATGAGCAGTTCTTC. Translated, this gives CASSLAAIYNEQFF.